The T cell receptor beta chain described here comes from a study of liver allograft versus peripheral blood T cells. Study-level information: Hepatic allograft T cell receptor repertoires were evaluated relative to those present in recipients' peripheral blood.

The CDR3 is 14 amino acids. The V gene end was trimmed by 4 bases and the J gene end by 10 bases; junction bases not matched to a gene: 3. MiXCR, run by TCRdb on the reads, gives a single entry per CDR3 protein. The sample has about 12,000 distinct CDR3 sequences, 28% seen once. V and J are TRBV12-3 or TRBV12-4 and TRBJ2-3, with 15 bases lining up with TRBD2. The receptor comes from a human patient who had a liver transplant. The graft donor may account for some of the T cells. The CDR3 region is CASSSGLAGGAQYF. The CDR3 DNA reads TGTGCCAGCAGTTCGGGACTAGCGGGGGGCGCGCAGTATTTT.